This T cell receptor beta chain was recorded in a study of blood T cell repertoires in COVID-19. Overall study context: Samples taken during acute and convalescent COVID-19 were collected in the United States, Italy and Spain. Sources were T cells, B-cell-depleted T cells, or PBMCs; the material itself was cDNA or gDNA.

This CDR3 has 17 residues. After removal of 0 bases from V and 5 bases from J, the junction contained 9 bases not matched to a gene. Germline CDR1 reads SGHKS; CDR2 reads YYEKEE (reference sequence). Original methodology: For nucleated cells, counts were estimated from reference gene primer amplification. The repertoire was sequenced with immunoSEQ multiplex PCR; TCRdb's copy has only in-frame clones and lacks some. From that table come the V and J calls and clone size; the DNA was used to work out D and trimming. The data hold roughly 100,000 clones, with around 73% observed a single time. The receptor's source is a man in his fifties or sixties with active or convalescent COVID-19. The chain employs TRBV5-5 and TRBJ2-1; TRBD2 aligns across 9 bases. Input material: peripheral blood. CDR3 protein: CASSLDSGGLRNNEQFF. The DNA for the CDR3 is TGTGCCAGCAGCTTGGATAGCGGGGGCCTCAGAAACAATGAGCAGTTCTTC.